This T cell receptor beta chain was identified during a study of T cell repertoires in cytomegalovirus infection. Study background: In the study, CMV epitopes included recently identified HLA-C-restricted and well-studied HLA-B-restricted ones. Evidence of both CMV infection and a matching HLA type came from public TCR beta signatures.

Findings and caveats of the study: The ex vivo response was dominated by HLA-C-restricted CMV-specific TCR beta clonotypes. Carriers of CMV and the relevant HLA type were discriminated by public TCR beta frequency.

MiXCR, applied by TCRdb to the reads, yields one record per CDR3 protein. The sample consists of around 81,000 distinct CDR3 sequences, approximately 42% of them appearing once. In regard to this clonotype: The antigen remains unidentified.

Germline-derived CDR1 and CDR2 are MDHEN and SYDVKM. Trimming stripped 3 bases from V and 3 bases from J, with 18 bases between. The CDR3 totals 16 residues. The chain has TRBV28 and TRBJ2-7; no reliable D call. This sample comprised CD8+ T cells from cultured PBMCs, obtained from culture after CMV antigen stimulation. The sequence was obtained from a human donor in good health (CMV status not recorded). Some clones in this sample may be carry-over from other donors' samples. The CDR3 DNA reads as TGTGCCAGCAGTTTCGTACCACAAATGGCGCGCTACGAGCAGTACTTC. It encodes CASSFVPQMARYEQYF.